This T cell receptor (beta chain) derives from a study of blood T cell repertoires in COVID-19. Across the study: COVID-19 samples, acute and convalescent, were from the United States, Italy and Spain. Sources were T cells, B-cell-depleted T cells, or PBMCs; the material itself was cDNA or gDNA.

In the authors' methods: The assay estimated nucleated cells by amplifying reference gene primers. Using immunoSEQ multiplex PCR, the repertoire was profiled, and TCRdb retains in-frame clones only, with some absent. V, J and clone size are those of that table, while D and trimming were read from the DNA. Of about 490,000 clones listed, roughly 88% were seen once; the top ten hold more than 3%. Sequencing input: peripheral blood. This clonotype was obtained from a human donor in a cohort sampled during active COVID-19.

CDR3 region: CASSGAARTDQFF. CDR3 DNA sequence: TGTGCCAGCAGTGGAGCGGCTCGGACTGATCAGTTCTTC. The gene calls are TRBV2 and TRBJ2-1; a possible D gene is TRBD2 (5 bases). Deletions cut 4 bases from V and 13 bases from J, with 17 bases between. Germline V gives CDR1 SNHLY, CDR2 FYNNEI. The CDR3 loop spans 13 amino acids.